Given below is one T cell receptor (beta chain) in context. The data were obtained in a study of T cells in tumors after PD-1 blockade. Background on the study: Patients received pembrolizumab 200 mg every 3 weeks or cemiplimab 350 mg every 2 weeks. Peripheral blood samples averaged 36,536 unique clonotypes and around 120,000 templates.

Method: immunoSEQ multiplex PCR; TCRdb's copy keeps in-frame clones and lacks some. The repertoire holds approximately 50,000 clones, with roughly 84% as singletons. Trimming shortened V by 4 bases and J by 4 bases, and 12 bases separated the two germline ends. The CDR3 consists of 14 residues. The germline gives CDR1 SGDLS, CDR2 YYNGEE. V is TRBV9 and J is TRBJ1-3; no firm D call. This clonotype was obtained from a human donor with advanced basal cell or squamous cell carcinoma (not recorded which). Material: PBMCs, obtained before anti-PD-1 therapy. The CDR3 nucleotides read TGTGCCAGCAGCCCGAATAGCCTAGGAAACACCATATATTTT. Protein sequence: CASSPNSLGNTIYF.